This T cell receptor beta chain was recorded in a study of radiation and T cells in renal cell carcinoma. Study-wide results and caveats: Pretreatment tumor biopsies were lacking, so baseline clonotypes are unknown.

Time point: blood 4 weeks post-SBRT, at nephrectomy. Treatment in this sample: 15 Gy SBRT to primary tumor, nephrectomy 4 weeks later. The patient's renal cell carcinoma had clear cell pathology. This clone was picked up a small number of times. The antigen remains undetermined. Using immunoSEQ multiplex PCR, the repertoire was profiled, and TCRdb retains in-frame clones only, with some absent. The table lists around 180,000 clones, 88% of them singletons, with approximately 11% in the top ten. The CDR3 spans 13 residues. Trimming pared 8 bases from V and 2 bases from J, leaving 7 bases between. Per germline, CDR1 MNHEY and CDR2 SVGAGI.

The TCR originated in a woman aged 50 to 60 with renal cell carcinoma. Sequencing was performed on blood, taken from a patient whose treatment included radiotherapy and nephrectomy. The gene calls are TRBV6-5 and TRBJ2-6; D gene unclear. CDR3 region: CASYRPGANVLTF. In DNA, the CDR3 is TGTGCCAGCTATCGCCCTGGGGCCAACGTCCTGACTTTC.